This T cell receptor beta chain came from a study of cytomegalovirus exposure and HLA in healthy donors. In the PCR, 60 Vbeta and 13 Jbeta primers were used. Profiled with immunoSEQ multiplex PCR; TCRdb holds only in-frame clones, not every one. The table has 110,000 or so clones, over 65% seen once. Trimming removed 3 bases at V and 2 bases at J, with 7 bases between. CDR3 length equals 13 residues. The germline gives CDR1 SNHLY, CDR2 FYNNEI. This clonotype was sampled from a young woman in good health and CMV-seronegative. The chain carries TRBV2 and TRBJ1-2, with D possibly matching TRBD1 (5 bases). The sequencing sample was made of PBMCs. This CDR3 is CASSDRANYGYTF. CDR3 coding DNA: TGTGCCAGCAGTGACAGGGCCAACTATGGCTACACCTTC.